This is a list of T cell receptor beta chains from one sample in a study of blood T cell repertoires in COVID-19. The method was immunoSEQ multiplex PCR; TCRdb's version includes in-frame clones alone and lacks a portion of them. The sample shows approximately 250,000 clones, under 90% of them seen only once. Sequencing was done on a sample of peripheral blood. These receptors were taken from a man aged 55 to 70 with acute or convalescent COVID-19. CDR3s include the opening cysteine and the closing phenylalanine or tryptophan. A D gene is named only where the DNA matches it firmly. Clone size is given for some rows only: seen once, a few or many times, or a class if the clone is expanded.

D gene: TRBD2
V gene: TRBV5-6
clone size: -
J gene: TRBJ2-5
CDR3 protein: CAGGTRLETQYF
CDR3 DNA: TGTGCCGGAGGGACTAGGCTGGAGACCCAGTACTTC

D gene: -
V gene: TRBV9
clone size: -
J gene: TRBJ1-4
CDR3 protein: CASSPDIPPEKLFF
CDR3 DNA: TGTGCCAGCAGCCCCGACATCCCGCCGGAAAAACTGTTTTTT

D gene: TRBD2
V gene: TRBV11-2
clone size: once
J gene: TRBJ2-2
CDR3 protein: CASSLGGSGSVTGELFF
CDR3 DNA: TGTGCCAGCAGCTTAGGCGGTAGCGGGAGCGTCACCGGGGAGCTGTTTTTT

D gene: TRBD1
V gene: TRBV7-9
clone size: -
J gene: TRBJ1-1
CDR3 protein: CASSPQTGPNTEAFF
CDR3 DNA: TGTGCCAGCAGCCCTCAGACAGGGCCGAACACTGAAGCTTTCTTT

D gene: TRBD1
V gene: TRBV16
clone size: -
J gene: TRBJ2-3
CDR3 protein: CASSQTTGGAGTQYF
CDR3 DNA: TGTGCCAGCAGCCAAACGACAGGGGGCGCCGGTACGCAGTATTTT

D gene: TRBD1
V gene: TRBV28
clone size: -
J gene: TRBJ1-2
CDR3 protein: CASSSPRRTGSPPSRGYTF
CDR3 DNA: TGTGCCAGCAGTTCCCCTCGAAGGACAGGGTCGCCACCTTCTAGGGGCTACACCTTC

D gene: TRBD1
V gene: TRBV28
clone size: -
J gene: TRBJ1-4
CDR3 protein: CASSITGQGANEKLFF
CDR3 DNA: TGTGCCAGCAGTATCACCGGGCAGGGGGCTAATGAAAAACTGTTTTTT

D gene: TRBD2
V gene: TRBV5-1
clone size: -
J gene: TRBJ2-1
CDR3 protein: CASSPAASGGLDNEQFF
CDR3 DNA: TGCGCCAGCAGTCCGGCGGCTAGCGGGGGGTTGGACAATGAGCAGTTCTTC

D gene: -
V gene: TRBV6-2/TRBV6-3
clone size: -
J gene: TRBJ2-2
CDR3 protein: CASSYRAGELGELFF
CDR3 DNA: TGTGCCAGCAGTTACCGCGCAGGGGAACTCGGGGAGCTGTTTTTT

D gene: TRBD1
V gene: TRBV5-1
clone size: few
J gene: TRBJ2-5
CDR3 protein: CASSLWGQPQETQYF
CDR3 DNA: TGCGCCAGCAGCTTATGGGGACAGCCCCAAGAGACCCAGTACTTC

D gene: TRBD1
V gene: TRBV28
clone size: -
J gene: TRBJ2-2
CDR3 protein: CASSLSTGDGGELFF
CDR3 DNA: TGTGCCAGCAGTCTATCGACAGGGGACGGCGGGGAGCTGTTTTTT

D gene: TRBD2
V gene: TRBV6-4
clone size: once
J gene: TRBJ2-3
CDR3 protein: CASSTEGGRTDTQYF
CDR3 DNA: TGTGCCAGCAGTACGGAAGGCGGGAGAACAGATACGCAGTATTTT

D gene: TRBD1
V gene: TRBV5-6
clone size: -
J gene: TRBJ1-5
CDR3 protein: CASSLTGVQPQHF
CDR3 DNA: TGTGCCAGCAGCCTGACAGGGGTTCAGCCCCAGCATTTT

D gene: -
V gene: TRBV18
clone size: -
J gene: TRBJ1-2
CDR3 protein: CASSPTVNDGYTF
CDR3 DNA: TGTGCCAGCTCACCGACAGTTAACGATGGCTACACCTTC

D gene: TRBD1
V gene: TRBV4-1
clone size: -
J gene: TRBJ2-2
CDR3 protein: CASSLRQGDSRLLAGELFF
CDR3 DNA: TGCGCCAGCAGCCTGAGGCAGGGGGATTCTCGTCTTCTGGCCGGGGAGCTGTTTTTT

D gene: -
V gene: TRBV5-1
clone size: -
J gene: TRBJ1-3
CDR3 protein: CASRVADSSGNTIYF
CDR3 DNA: TGCGCCAGCAGGGTGGCAGACAGCTCTGGAAACACCATATATTTT

D gene: TRBD2
V gene: TRBV7-2
clone size: -
J gene: TRBJ2-1
CDR3 protein: CASSLTSGNSYNEQFF
CDR3 DNA: TGTGCCAGCAGCTTGACTAGCGGGAACTCCTACAATGAGCAGTTCTTC

D gene: TRBD1
V gene: TRBV11-3
clone size: once
J gene: TRBJ2-1
CDR3 protein: CASSLEGTEYNEQFF
CDR3 DNA: TGTGCCAGCAGCTTAGAGGGGACAGAATACAATGAGCAGTTCTTC

D gene: -
V gene: TRBV7-9
clone size: -
J gene: TRBJ2-7
CDR3 protein: CASSSELRVREQYF
CDR3 DNA: TGTGCCAGCAGCTCTGAATTGAGGGTGCGGGAGCAGTACTTC

D gene: TRBD1
V gene: TRBV10-3
clone size: once
J gene: TRBJ1-2
CDR3 protein: CAISRNSRDRGYGYTF
CDR3 DNA: TGTGCCATCAGTAGAAACTCCCGGGACAGAGGCTATGGCTACACCTTC

D gene: TRBD2
V gene: TRBV19
clone size: once
J gene: TRBJ2-3
CDR3 protein: CASSLNSGRTDTQYF
CDR3 DNA: TGTGCCAGTAGCCTGAATAGCGGGAGAACAGATACGCAGTATTTT

D gene: TRBD2
V gene: TRBV18
clone size: -
J gene: TRBJ2-1
CDR3 protein: CASSPGLAASQNYNEQFF
CDR3 DNA: TGTGCCAGCTCACCAGGACTAGCGGCCTCTCAAAACTACAATGAGCAGTTCTTC

D gene: TRBD1
V gene: TRBV5-6
clone size: -
J gene: TRBJ1-5
CDR3 protein: CASSLRQGAQPQHF
CDR3 DNA: TGTGCCAGCAGCTTGCGACAGGGGGCTCAGCCCCAGCATTTT

D gene: -
V gene: TRBV5-6
clone size: -
J gene: TRBJ2-5
CDR3 protein: CASSSTTAEETQYF
CDR3 DNA: TGTGCCAGCAGCTCTACGACAGCAGAAGAGACCCAGTACTTC

D gene: -
V gene: TRBV10-3
clone size: -
J gene: TRBJ1-4
CDR3 protein: CATRGGRVLNEKLFF
CDR3 DNA: TGTGCCACCAGGGGCGGCAGGGTGTTAAATGAAAAACTGTTTTTT

D gene: TRBD1
V gene: TRBV6-5
clone size: -
J gene: TRBJ2-7
CDR3 protein: CASSRLGQTAYEQYF
CDR3 DNA: TGTGCCAGCAGCCGGCTGGGACAGACCGCCTACGAGCAGTACTTC

D gene: -
V gene: TRBV5-4
clone size: -
J gene: TRBJ2-7
CDR3 protein: CASSVTGSYEQYF
CDR3 DNA: TGTGCCAGCAGCGTAACAGGAAGCTACGAGCAGTACTTC

D gene: -
V gene: TRBV27
clone size: few
J gene: TRBJ2-6
CDR3 protein: CASSLYGALGANVLTF
CDR3 DNA: TGTGCCAGCAGTTTATACGGAGCTCTTGGGGCCAACGTCCTGACTTTC

D gene: -
V gene: TRBV21-1
clone size: -
J gene: TRBJ2-5
CDR3 protein: CASSNYGLAETQYF
CDR3 DNA: TGTGCCAGCAGCAATTATGGACTAGCGGAGACCCAGTACTTC

D gene: TRBD2
V gene: TRBV7-9
clone size: few
J gene: TRBJ2-3
CDR3 protein: CASSLPGLAGTDTQYF
CDR3 DNA: TGTGCCAGCAGCCTACCGGGACTAGCGGGAACGGATACGCAGTATTTT

D gene: -
V gene: TRBV7-2
clone size: -
J gene: TRBJ2-5
CDR3 protein: CASTTRQETQYF
CDR3 DNA: TGTGCCAGCACAACTAGGCAAGAGACCCAGTACTTC

D gene: TRBD2
V gene: TRBV3-1/TRBV3-2
clone size: -
J gene: TRBJ2-3
CDR3 protein: CASSQTSGVGTDTQYF
CDR3 DNA: TGTGCCAGCAGCCAAACTAGCGGGGTGGGGACAGATACGCAGTATTTT

D gene: -
V gene: TRBV18
clone size: -
J gene: TRBJ1-1
CDR3 protein: CASSPTWEMNTEAFF
CDR3 DNA: TGTGCCAGCTCACCAACGTGGGAGATGAACACTGAAGCTTTCTTT

D gene: -
V gene: TRBV10-3
clone size: few
J gene: TRBJ2-6
CDR3 protein: CAISESARLDSGANVLTF
CDR3 DNA: TGTGCCATCAGTGAGTCAGCGCGACTAGACTCTGGGGCCAACGTCCTGACTTTC

D gene: -
V gene: TRBV3-1/TRBV3-2
clone size: many
J gene: TRBJ2-2
CDR3 protein: CASSLQGSGELFF
CDR3 DNA: TGTGCCAGCAGTCTCCAGGGCTCCGGGGAGCTGTTTTTT

D gene: TRBD1
V gene: TRBV12-5
clone size: few
J gene: TRBJ2-7
CDR3 protein: CASGSNRGQYF
CDR3 DNA: TGTGCTAGTGGTTCCAACAGGGGGCAGTACTTC

D gene: -
V gene: TRBV6-2/TRBV6-3
clone size: few
J gene: TRBJ1-5
CDR3 protein: CASSYSDRGFFRNQPQHF
CDR3 DNA: TGTGCCAGCAGTTACTCAGACCGGGGTTTTTTTCGCAATCAGCCCCAGCATTTT

D gene: TRBD1
V gene: TRBV2
clone size: -
J gene: TRBJ2-5
CDR3 protein: CASSEGQPQETQYF
CDR3 DNA: TGTGCCAGCAGCGAGGGACAGCCCCAAGAGACCCAGTACTTC

D gene: TRBD1
V gene: TRBV5-5
clone size: -
J gene: TRBJ1-4
CDR3 protein: CASSLATGGSEKLFF
CDR3 DNA: TGTGCCAGCAGCTTGGCAACAGGGGGGAGTGAAAAACTGTTTTTT

D gene: -
V gene: TRBV28
clone size: -
J gene: TRBJ2-7
CDR3 protein: CASIRGRVSRSYEQYF
CDR3 DNA: TGTGCCAGCATTCGAGGGAGAGTTTCACGGTCCTACGAGCAGTACTTC

D gene: TRBD1
V gene: TRBV27
clone size: -
J gene: TRBJ1-5
CDR3 protein: CASPDRGAVYSNQPQHF
CDR3 DNA: TGTGCCAGCCCGGACAGGGGTGCGGTATATAGCAATCAGCCCCAGCATTTT

D gene: -
V gene: TRBV3-1/TRBV3-2
clone size: -
J gene: TRBJ2-5
CDR3 protein: CASSQEGAGDGKTQYF
CDR3 DNA: TGTGCCAGCAGCCAAGAGGGGGCGGGAGATGGAAAGACCCAGTACTTC